This T cell receptor (beta chain) is drawn from a study of T cell responses to AZD1222 COVID-19 vaccine. This clone was counted a single time. The repertoire was sequenced with immunoSEQ multiplex PCR; TCRdb's copy has only in-frame clones and lacks some. This table holds approximately 140,000 clones, roughly 90% found once. Here the sequenced sample was peripheral blood, taken 28 days after the second AZD1222 dose. The clonotype originates from an adult who received the AZD1222 COVID-19 vaccine.

CDR3 sequence reads: CASSLEQLTDTQYF. The CDR3 nucleotides are TGCGCCAGCAGCTTGGAGCAGCTCACAGATACGCAGTATTTT. The chain recombines TRBV5-1 with TRBJ2-3; no clear D gene. CDR1 is SGHRS and CDR2 is YFSETQ in the germline V gene. Deletions cut 0 bases from V and 2 bases from J, with 7 bases between. This CDR3 region has 14 residues.